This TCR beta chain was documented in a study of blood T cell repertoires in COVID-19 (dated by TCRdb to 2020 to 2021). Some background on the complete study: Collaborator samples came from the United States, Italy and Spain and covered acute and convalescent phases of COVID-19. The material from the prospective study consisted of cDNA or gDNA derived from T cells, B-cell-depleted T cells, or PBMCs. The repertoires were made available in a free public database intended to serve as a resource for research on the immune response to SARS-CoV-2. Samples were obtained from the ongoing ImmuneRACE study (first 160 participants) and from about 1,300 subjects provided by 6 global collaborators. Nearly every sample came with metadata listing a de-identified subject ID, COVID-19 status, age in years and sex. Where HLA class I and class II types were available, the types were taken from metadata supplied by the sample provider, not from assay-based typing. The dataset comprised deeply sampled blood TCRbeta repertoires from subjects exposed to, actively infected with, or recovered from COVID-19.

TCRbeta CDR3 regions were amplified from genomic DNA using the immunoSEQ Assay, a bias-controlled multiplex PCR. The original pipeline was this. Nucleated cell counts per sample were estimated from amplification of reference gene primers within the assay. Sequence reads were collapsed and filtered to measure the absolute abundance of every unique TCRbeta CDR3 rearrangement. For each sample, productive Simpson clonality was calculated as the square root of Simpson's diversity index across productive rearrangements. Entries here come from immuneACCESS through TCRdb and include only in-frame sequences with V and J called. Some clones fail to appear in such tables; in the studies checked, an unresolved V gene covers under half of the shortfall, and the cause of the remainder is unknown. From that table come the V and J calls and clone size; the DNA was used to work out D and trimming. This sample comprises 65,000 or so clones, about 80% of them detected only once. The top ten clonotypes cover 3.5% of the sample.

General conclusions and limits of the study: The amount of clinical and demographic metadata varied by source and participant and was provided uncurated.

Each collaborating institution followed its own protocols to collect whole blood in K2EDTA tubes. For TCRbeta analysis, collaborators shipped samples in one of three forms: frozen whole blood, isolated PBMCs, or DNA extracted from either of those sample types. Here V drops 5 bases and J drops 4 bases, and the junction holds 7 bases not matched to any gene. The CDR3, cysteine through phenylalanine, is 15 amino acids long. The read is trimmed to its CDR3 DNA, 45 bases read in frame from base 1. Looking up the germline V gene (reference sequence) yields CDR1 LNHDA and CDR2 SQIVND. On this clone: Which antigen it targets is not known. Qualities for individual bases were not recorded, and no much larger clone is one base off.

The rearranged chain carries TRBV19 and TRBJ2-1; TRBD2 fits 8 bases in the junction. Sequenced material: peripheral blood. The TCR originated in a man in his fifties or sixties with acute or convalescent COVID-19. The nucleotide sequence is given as TGTGCCAGTAGTTTAAGCGGGGGACCATACAATGAGCAGTTCTTC. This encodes CASSLSGGPYNEQFF.